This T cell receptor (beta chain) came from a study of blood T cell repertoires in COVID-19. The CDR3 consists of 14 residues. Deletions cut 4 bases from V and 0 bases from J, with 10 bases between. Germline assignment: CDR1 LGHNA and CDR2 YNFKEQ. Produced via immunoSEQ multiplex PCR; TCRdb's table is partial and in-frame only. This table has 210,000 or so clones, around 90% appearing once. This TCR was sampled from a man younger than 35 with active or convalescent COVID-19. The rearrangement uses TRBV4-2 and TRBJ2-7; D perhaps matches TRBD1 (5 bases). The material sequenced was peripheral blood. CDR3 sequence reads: CASSPEQVSYEQYF. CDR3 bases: TGTGCCAGCAGCCCCGAACAGGTCTCCTACGAGCAGTACTTC.